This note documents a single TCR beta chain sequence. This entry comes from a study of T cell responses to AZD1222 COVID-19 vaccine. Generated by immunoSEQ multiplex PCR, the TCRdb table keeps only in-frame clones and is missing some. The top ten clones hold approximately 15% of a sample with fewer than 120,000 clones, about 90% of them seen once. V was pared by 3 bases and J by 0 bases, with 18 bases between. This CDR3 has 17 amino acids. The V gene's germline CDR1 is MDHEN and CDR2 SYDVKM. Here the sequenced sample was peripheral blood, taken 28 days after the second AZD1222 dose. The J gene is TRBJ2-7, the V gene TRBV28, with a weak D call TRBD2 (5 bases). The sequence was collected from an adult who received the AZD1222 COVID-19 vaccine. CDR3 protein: CASSFSMRAPISYEQYF. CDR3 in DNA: TGTGCCAGCAGTTTTTCAATGAGGGCACCGATCTCCTACGAGCAGTACTTC.